The sequence of this T cell receptor beta chain was determined in a study of T-cell memory formation after mild COVID-19. Study findings and constraints: SARS-CoV-2 specificity was not confirmed for second-wave clones peaking on day 37. Cross-reactive memory apparently joined, as some responding clones appeared in pre-infection memory. While clones contracting from day 15 to 85 were balanced between CD4 and CD8, later expanders leaned CD4+.

The junction had 6 bases not matched to a gene; V was cut back by 4 bases and J by 1 base. Germline CDR1 and CDR2: MNHEY and SVGEGT. This CDR3 is 18 amino acids long. UMIs and sample barcodes were carried by the TCR alpha and TCR beta cDNA libraries that 5'RACE produced using constant-segment primers. TCRdb reanalysed the 5' RACE reads using MiXCR and keeps one entry per CDR3 protein. The profile covers hundreds of thousands of distinct CDR3 sequences, with just over 20% appearing a single time and 12% taken by the ten largest. In its sample, this clonotype was seen a few times. Its specificity is not known.

Sequences were obtained from PBMCs or a T cell subset sorted from them (not recorded which). This clonotype was sampled from an adult woman who had mild COVID-19 (a few samples of this study predate the infection). Cell type and time point are not known. The chain employs TRBV6-2 or TRBV6-3 and TRBJ2-2, with 13 bases fitting TRBD2. The CDR3 bases are TGTGCCAGCAGTTCGGGACTAGCGGGAATTAAGAACACCGGGGAGCTGTTTTTT. Its protein is CASSSGLAGIKNTGELFF.